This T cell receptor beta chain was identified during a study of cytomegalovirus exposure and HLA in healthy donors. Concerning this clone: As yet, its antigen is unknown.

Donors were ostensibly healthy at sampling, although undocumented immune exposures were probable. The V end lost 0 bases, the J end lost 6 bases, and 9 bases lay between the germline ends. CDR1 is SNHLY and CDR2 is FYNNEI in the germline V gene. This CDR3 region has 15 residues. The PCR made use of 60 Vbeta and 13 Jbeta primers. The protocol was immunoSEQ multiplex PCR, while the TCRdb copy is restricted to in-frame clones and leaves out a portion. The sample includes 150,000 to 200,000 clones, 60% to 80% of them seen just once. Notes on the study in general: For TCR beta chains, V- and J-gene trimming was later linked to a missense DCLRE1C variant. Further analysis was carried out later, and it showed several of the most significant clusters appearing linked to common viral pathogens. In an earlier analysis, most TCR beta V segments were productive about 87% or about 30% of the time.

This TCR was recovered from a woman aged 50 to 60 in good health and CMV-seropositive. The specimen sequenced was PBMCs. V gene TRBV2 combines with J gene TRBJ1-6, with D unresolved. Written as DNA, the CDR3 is TGTGCCAGCAGTGAAGCGCAACACAGTAATTCACCCCTCCACTTT. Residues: CASSEAQHSNSPLHF.